These 2 T cell receptor beta chains came from one sample sequenced in a study of T-cell memory formation after mild COVID-19. TCRdb called the 5' RACE reads again in MiXCR, with one record for every CDR3 protein. The sample lists some 150,000 distinct CDR3 sequences; 15% to 20% were seen once. The sequenced sample was PBMCs or a T cell subset sorted from them (not recorded which). The origin of the receptors is an adult woman who had mild COVID-19 (a few samples of this study predate the infection). Cell type and time point are not known.

The V call is TRBV5-1, the J call TRBJ2-1; D remains ambiguous. In germline, CDR1 is SGHRS, CDR2 YFSETQ. Trimming shortened V by 6 bases and J by 0 bases, and 10 bases separated the two germline ends. The CDR3 loop spans 14 amino acids. CDR3 bases: TGCGCCAGCACCAGTGGAAACTCCTACAATGAGCAGTTCTTC. Translated: CASTSGNSYNEQFF.

The chain has TRBV6-4 and TRBJ2-5; 11 bases map to TRBD2. The germline CDR1 and CDR2 sequences are MRHNA and SNTAGT. The length of the CDR3 is 15 residues. V shed 7 bases and J 3 bases; nucleotides not matched to a gene: 7. The CDR3 reads CASIPDSGREETQYF. CDR3 nucleotides: TGTGCCAGCATTCCCGATAGCGGGAGGGAAGAGACCCAGTACTTC.